Each of the 19 T cell receptor beta chains below was sequenced from the same sample in a study of T cell responses to AZD1222 COVID-19 vaccine listed by TCRdb under 2021. What this sample's time point label stands for: baseline before first vaccination. Receptors were amplified or captured by the immunoSEQ multiplex PCR assay. TCRdb holds this immuneACCESS table with in-frame rearrangements only. Some clones are missing; in checked studies, unresolved V genes explain under half, and the rest has no known cause. Across this sample there are 150,000 to 200,000 clones, with 94% seen only once. About 0.64% of the sample belongs to the ten largest clones. Sequenced here: peripheral blood, sampled on day 0 of AZD1222 vaccination. The receptors were sampled from an adult in good health.

The chain is built from TRBV12-3 or TRBV12-4 and TRBJ2-7, with D maybe TRBD1 (6 bases). Trimming removed 5 bases from V and 3 bases from J, with 11 bases in between. The CDR3 totals 13 residues. The chain's CDR3 is CASSIQGHYEQYF. The CDR3 DNA is TGTGCCAGCAGTATCCAGGGACACTACGAGCAGTACTTC.

The rearrangement links TRBV18 to TRBJ1-1; D remains unclear. V was clipped by 2 bases and J by 7 bases, with 11 bases between them. This CDR3 is built from 13 residues. CDR1 is KGHSH and CDR2 is LQKENI in the germline V gene. CDR3 amino acids: CASSPTAEGEAFF. The CDR3 DNA reads TGTGCCAGCTCACCAACAGCTGAAGGTGAAGCTTTCTTT. Complete variable domain (other parts from reference TRBV18 and TRBJ1-1): NAGVMQNPRHLVRRRGQEARLRCSPMKGHSHVYWYRQLPEEGLKFMVYLQKENIIDESGMPKERFSAEFPKEGPSILRIQQVVRGDSAAYFCASSPTAEGEAFFGQGTRLTVV.

The gene calls are TRBV20-1 and TRBJ2-5; 14 bases map to TRBD2. The junction had 7 bases not matched to a gene; V was cut back by 3 bases and J by 1 base. There are 17 residues in the CDR3. Germline loops: CDR1 DFQATT, CDR2 SNEGSKA (reference sequence). CDR3 sequence: CSASRGTSGSGQETQYF. The CDR3 DNA is TGCAGTGCTAGTCGCGGGACTAGCGGGAGTGGCCAAGAGACCCAGTACTTC.

CDR3 protein: CASSIGGGRSGANVLTF. CDR3 in DNA: TGTGCCAGCAGCATCGGGGGCGGGAGGTCTGGGGCCAACGTCCTGACTTTC. The gene calls are TRBV5-5 and TRBJ2-6; 8 positions agree with TRBD2. Germline CDR1 and CDR2: SGHKS and YYEKEE (reference sequence). V lost 4 bases, J lost 1 base, and 7 bases stayed unmatched. The CDR3 contains 17 residues. Using reference TRBV5-5 and TRBJ2-6 for the parts outside the CDR3, the full variable domain is DAGVTQSPTHLIKTRGQQVTLRCSPISGHKSVSWYQQVLGQGPQFIFQYYEKEERGRGNFPDRFSARQFPNYSSELNVNALLLGDSALYLCASSIGGGRSGANVLTFGAGSRLTVL.

The chain uses TRBV19 and TRBJ1-5, with D possibly TRBD1 on 5 matching bases. The CDR3 extends over 13 amino acids. Germline loops: CDR1 LNHDA, CDR2 SQIVND (reference sequence). V lost 3 bases and J lost 5, with 8 bases in between. CDR3 in DNA: TGTGCCAGTAGTATTACAGGTGATCAGCCCCAGCATTTT. This sequence encodes CASSITGDQPQHF. Full variable domain (rest looked up from reference TRBV19 and TRBJ1-5): DGGITQSPKYLFRKEGQNVTLSCEQNLNHDAMYWYRQDPGQGLRLIYYSQIVNDFQKGDIAEGYSVSREKKESFPLTVTSAQKNPTAFYLCASSITGDQPQHFGDGTRLSIL.

This clone came up once. DNA for the CDR3: TGTGCCAGCTCACCCACCGGGAACACTGAAGCTTTCTTT. Amino acids: CASSPTGNTEAFF. The rearrangement uses TRBV6-5 and TRBJ1-1; D remains ambiguous. The CDR3 length is 13 residues. Trimming removed 8 bases at V and 1 base at J, with 11 bases between. Germline V gene lookup returns CDR1 MNHEY and CDR2 SVGAGI.

The rearrangement uses TRBV4-2 and TRBJ2-7; the match to TRBD1 covers 8 bases. Germline-derived CDR1 and CDR2 are LGHNA and YNFKEQ. V shed 3 bases and J 6 bases; nucleotides not matched to a gene: 7. The length of the CDR3 is 14 residues. This CDR3 reads CASSHGTGTREQYF. As DNA, the CDR3 is TGTGCCAGCAGCCACGGGACAGGTACTCGCGAGCAGTACTTC.

The chain uses TRBV3-1 (or the pseudogene TRBV3-2) and TRBJ2-7; possibly TRBD2 for D (6 bases). Trimming stripped 1 base from V and 2 bases from J, with 15 bases between. CDR1 is LGHDT, CDR2 YNNKEL, per germline (reference sequence). The CDR3 is made up of 16 amino acids. This chain's CDR3 is CASSQGASAKTYEQYF. CDR3 nucleotides: TGTGCCAGCAGCCAAGGCGCTAGCGCAAAAACCTACGAGCAGTACTTC.

This sequence joins TRBV12-5 and TRBJ1-3; D call uncertain. The CDR3 extends over 13 amino acids. Germline assignment: CDR1 LGHNT and CDR2 FRNRAP. Trimming shortened V by 6 bases and J by 7 bases, and 13 bases separated the two germline ends. The DNA for the CDR3 is TGTGCTAGTGGACTTGATACGGGGAACACCATATATTTT. Amino acids: CASGLDTGNTIYF.

The chain carries TRBV5-5 and TRBJ1-4; D is perhaps TRBD1 (5 bases). V shed 5 bases and J shed 0 bases, with 11 bases lying between them. This CDR3 spans 15 amino acids. Looked up from germline, CDR1 is SGHKS and CDR2 is YYEKEE (reference sequence). The CDR3 DNA is TGTGCCAGCAGTTGGGACCCAGCAACTAATGAAAAACTGTTTTTT. Residues: CASSWDPATNEKLFF.

The genes are TRBV20-1 and TRBJ2-3; D is unclear. CDR3 length: 10 amino acids. CDR1 DFQATT and CDR2 SNEGSKA come from the germline V gene (reference sequence). V gave up 3 bases and J gave up 2 bases, with 0 bases separating them. The CDR3 spells CSASTDTQYF. For the CDR3, the DNA is TGCAGTGCTAGCACAGATACGCAGTATTTT.

The chain is built from TRBV3-1 (or the pseudogene TRBV3-2) and TRBJ1-4; D is unclear. Germline CDR1 and CDR2: LGHDT and YNNKEL (reference sequence). The CDR3 sequence is 15 residues long. Trimming shortened V by 1 base and J by 8 bases, and 14 bases separated the two germline ends. CDR3: CASSQGAPAGEKLFF. CDR3 nucleotides: TGTGCCAGCAGCCAAGGGGCCCCCGCGGGGGAAAAACTGTTTTTT.

The chain joins TRBV5-1 to TRBJ1-1, with 9 nucleotides matching TRBD1. The V segment lost 3 bases and the J segment 5 bases; nucleotides outside the gene matches: 2. The CDR3 totals 13 residues. The V gene's germline CDR1 is SGHRS and CDR2 YFSETQ. Here the CDR3 reads CASSSGTGTEAFF. In DNA form, the CDR3 reads TGCGCCAGCAGCTCGGGGACAGGGACTGAAGCTTTCTTT.

The chain joins TRBV6-5 to TRBJ2-1; 10 bases match TRBD2. V trimming: 8 bases; J trimming: 7 bases; junction bases outside the gene matches: 8. The CDR3 runs 14 residues. Germline CDR1 and CDR2: MNHEY and SVGAGI. CDR3 protein: CASRSTSGPNEQFF. In DNA, the CDR3 is TGTGCCAGCCGGTCGACTAGCGGGCCGAATGAGCAGTTCTTC.

V is TRBV5-1 and J is TRBJ1-5; D not resolved. The CDR3 consists of 13 residues. V dropped 4 bases and J dropped 5 bases, with 10 bases sitting between them. Germline CDR1 is SGHRS and CDR2 is YFSETQ. The CDR3 reads CASSGGPDQPQHF. CDR3 bases: TGCGCCAGCAGCGGAGGGCCGGATCAGCCCCAGCATTTT.

The rearrangement joins TRBV5-1 to TRBJ1-2; 7 bases agree with TRBD1. CDR3 length: 14 residues. CDR1 is SGHRS and CDR2 is YFSETQ in the germline V gene. With 4 bases clipped from V and 4 bases from J, the junction kept 7 bases outside the gene matches. The CDR3 is CASSDYRGGYGYTF. CDR3 DNA sequence: TGCGCCAGCAGCGACTACAGGGGAGGCTATGGCTACACCTTC. The full variable domain, its missing parts supplied by reference TRBV5-1 and TRBJ1-2, is KAGVTQTPRYLIKTRGQQVTLSCSPISGHRSVSWYQQTPGQGLQFLFEYFSETQRNKGNFPGRFSGRQFSNSRSEMNVSTLELGDSALYLCASSDYRGGYGYTFGSGTRLTVV.

Worth noting for this clone: Other DNA sequences in the same sample also yield this CDR3. The chain carries TRBV27 and TRBJ2-7; 9 nucleotides agree with TRBD1. The junction had 0 bases not matched to a gene; V was cut back by 3 bases and J by 3 bases. CDR3 length: 13 residues. Germline V gives CDR1 MNHEY, CDR2 SMNVEV (reference sequence). The CDR3 DNA reads TGTGCCAGCAGTTTGACAGGGGGCTACGAGCAGTACTTC. Residues: CASSLTGGYEQYF.

This chain connects TRBV5-1 to TRBJ1-6; D gene ambiguous. Germline CDR1 reads SGHRS; CDR2 reads YFSETQ. The ends were cut back, 0 bases at V and 0 bases at J, with 10 bases in the middle. CDR3 length equals 17 residues. The chain's CDR3 is CASSLAGVSSYNSPLHF. CDR3 coding DNA: TGCGCCAGCAGCTTGGCGGGCGTTAGCTCCTATAATTCACCCCTCCACTTT.

V usage is TRBV5-1 and J usage is TRBJ1-2; 11 nucleotides align to TRBD1. Germline V CDR1 and CDR2: SGHRS, YFSETQ. This CDR3 region has 15 residues. The trim removed 4 bases at V and 6 bases at J, leaving 8 bases unmatched. The CDR3 reads CASSPDRGHVDGYTF. The CDR3 DNA is TGCGCCAGCAGCCCGGACAGGGGGCATGTAGATGGCTACACCTTC.